This T cell receptor beta chain was identified during a study of shared clonotypes between healthy human individuals. The germline gives CDR1 SEHNR, CDR2 FQNEAQ (reference sequence). J was trimmed by 3 bases and V by 3 bases; bases with no gene match: 13. This CDR3 has 18 amino acids. Here immunoSEQ multiplex PCR was the method, and the copy in TCRdb shows in-frame clones only, minus some. The sample lists about 1.1 million clones; approximately 80% were seen once. The sequencing input was memory CD4+ T cells from PBMCs. Described subset: CD45RA-negative fraction. The TCR comes from a man between 18 and 29 years old in good health. Some clones in this sample may be carry-over from other donors' samples. The V and J genes are TRBV7-9 and TRBJ1-5, with 8 bases fitting TRBD1. CDR3 amino acids: CASSFGYGGTGINQPQHF. In nucleotides, the CDR3 is TGTGCCAGCAGCTTCGGCTATGGGGGGACAGGTATCAATCAGCCCCAGCATTTT.